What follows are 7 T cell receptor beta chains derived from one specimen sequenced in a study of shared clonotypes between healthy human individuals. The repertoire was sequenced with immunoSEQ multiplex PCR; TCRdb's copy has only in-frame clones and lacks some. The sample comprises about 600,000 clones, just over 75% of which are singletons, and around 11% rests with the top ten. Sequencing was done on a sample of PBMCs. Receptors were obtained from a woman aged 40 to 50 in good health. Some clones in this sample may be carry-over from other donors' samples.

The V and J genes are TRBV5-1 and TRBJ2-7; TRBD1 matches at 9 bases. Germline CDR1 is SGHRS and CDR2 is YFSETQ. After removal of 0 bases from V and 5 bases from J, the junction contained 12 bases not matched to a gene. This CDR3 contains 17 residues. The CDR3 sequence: CASSLAAGTGLGNEQYF. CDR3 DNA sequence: TGCGCCAGCAGCTTGGCGGCCGGGACAGGGTTAGGAAACGAGCAGTACTTC.

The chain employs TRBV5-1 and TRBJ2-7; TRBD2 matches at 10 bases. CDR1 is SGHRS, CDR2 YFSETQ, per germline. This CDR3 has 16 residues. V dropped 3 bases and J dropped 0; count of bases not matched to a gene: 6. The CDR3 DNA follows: TGCGCCAGCAGCTCGCTCCCTAGCGGGAGCTCCTACGAGCAGTACTTC. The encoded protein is CASSSLPSGSSYEQYF.

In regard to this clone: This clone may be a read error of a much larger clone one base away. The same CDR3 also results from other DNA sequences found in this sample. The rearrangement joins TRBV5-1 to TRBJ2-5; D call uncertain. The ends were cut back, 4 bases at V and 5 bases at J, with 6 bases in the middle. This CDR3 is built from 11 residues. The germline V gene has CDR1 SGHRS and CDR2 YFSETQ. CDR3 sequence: CASSEGETQYF. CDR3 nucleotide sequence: TGCGCCAGCAGCGAAGGGGAGACCCAGTACTTC.

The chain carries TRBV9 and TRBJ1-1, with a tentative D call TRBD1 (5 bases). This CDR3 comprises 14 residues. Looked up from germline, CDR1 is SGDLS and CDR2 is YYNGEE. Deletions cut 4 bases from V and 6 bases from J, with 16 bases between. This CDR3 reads CASSPPGGVPEAFF. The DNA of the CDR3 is TGTGCCAGCAGCCCGCCTGGGGGGGTCCCTGAAGCTTTCTTT.

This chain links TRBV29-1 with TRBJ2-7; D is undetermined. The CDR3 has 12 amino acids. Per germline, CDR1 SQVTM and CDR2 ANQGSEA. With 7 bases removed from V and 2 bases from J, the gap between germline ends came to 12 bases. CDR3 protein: CSAENSPYEQYF. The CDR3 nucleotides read TGCAGCGCTGAGAATTCCCCCTACGAGCAGTACTTC.

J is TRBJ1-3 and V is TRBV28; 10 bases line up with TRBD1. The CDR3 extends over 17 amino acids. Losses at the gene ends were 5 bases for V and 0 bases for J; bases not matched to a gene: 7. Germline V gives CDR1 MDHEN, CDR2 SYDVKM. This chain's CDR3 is CASSTRQGAYSGNTIYF. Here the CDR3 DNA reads TGTGCCAGCAGTACCCGACAGGGGGCCTACTCTGGAAACACCATATATTTT.

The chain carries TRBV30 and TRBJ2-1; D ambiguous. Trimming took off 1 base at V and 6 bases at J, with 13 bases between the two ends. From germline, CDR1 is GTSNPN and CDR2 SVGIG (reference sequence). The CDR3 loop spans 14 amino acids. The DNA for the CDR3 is TGTGCCTGGAGTGCGGCTAGGCCCCCCAATGAGCAGTTCTTC. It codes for CAWSAARPPNEQFF. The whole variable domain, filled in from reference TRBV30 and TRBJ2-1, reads SQTIHQWPATLVQPVGSPLSLECTVEGTSNPNLYWYRQAAGRGLQLLFYSVGIGQISSEVPQNLSASRPQDRQFILSSKKLLLSDSGFYLCAWSAARPPNEQFFGPGTRLTVL.